These 8 T cell receptor beta chains came from one sample sequenced in a study of T cell repertoires in cytomegalovirus infection. These TCRs are of unknown antigen specificity. TCRdb reprocessed the reads via MiXCR and lists one record per CDR3 protein. The sample consists of some 920,000 distinct CDR3 sequences, under 40% of them appearing once. The input for sequencing was cultured CD8+ T cells from PBMCs, taken from culture after CMV antigen stimulation. These receptors originate from a human donor in good health (CMV status not recorded). Some clones in this sample may be carry-over from other donors' samples.

The chain joins TRBV6-2 or TRBV6-3 to TRBJ1-5; D perhaps matches TRBD1 (5 bases). The germline V and J ends were trimmed by 7 bases and 1 base, with 11 bases remaining between them. This CDR3 region has 14 residues. CDR1 and CDR2 from the germline V gene are MNHEY and SVGEGT. Here the CDR3 DNA reads TGTGCCAGCACCGGGGGGGTCAGCAATCAGCCCCAGCATTTT. It is translated as CASTGGVSNQPQHF.

V usage is TRBV12-3 or TRBV12-4 and J usage is TRBJ2-2; 14 positions agree with TRBD2. V trimming: 5 bases; J trimming: 6 bases; junction bases outside the gene matches: 2. The CDR3 consists of 15 residues. CDR3 in amino acids: CASSMTSGGAGELFF. DNA for the CDR3: TGTGCCAGCAGTATGACTAGCGGGGGGGCCGGGGAGCTGTTTTTT.

This clonotype was counted once. The chain joins TRBV5-1 to TRBJ1-1; D is undetermined. V lost 1 base and J lost 0, with 10 bases in between. The CDR3 contains 15 residues. Germline V gene data show CDR1 as SGHRS and CDR2 as YFSETQ. The CDR3 reads CASSLLLGVNTEAFF. CDR3 nucleotides: TGCGCCAGCAGCTTGCTCCTTGGCGTGAACACTGAAGCTTTCTTT.

This clonotype was counted a few times. The chain recombines TRBV7-9 with TRBJ2-1; tentative D call: TRBD1 (5 bases). With 0 bases removed from V and 1 base from J, the gap between germline ends came to 10 bases. Germline loops: CDR1 SEHNR, CDR2 FQNEAQ (reference sequence). This CDR3 is 16 amino acids long. CDR3 DNA sequence: TGTGCCAGCAGCTTAGCAGGGGCCCCATCCTACAATGAGCAGTTCTTC. Its translation is CASSLAGAPSYNEQFF. The variable domain in full, completed from reference TRBV7-9 and TRBJ2-1, reads DTGVSQNPRHKITKRGQNVTFRCDPISEHNRLYWYRQTLGQGPEFLTYFQNEAQLEKSRLLSDRFSAERPKGSFSTLEIQRTEQGDSAMYLCASSLAGAPSYNEQFFGPGTRLTVL.

The chain recombines TRBV7-9 with TRBJ2-1; D perhaps matches TRBD2 (6 bases). The V end was cut by 4 bases, the J end by 0 bases, with 13 bases between. This CDR3 is built from 16 residues. Per the germline V gene, CDR1 is SEHNR and CDR2 is FQNEAQ (reference sequence). As DNA, the CDR3 is TGTGCCAGCAGCTCCGTGGCGGGGAGCTCCTACAATGAGCAGTTCTTC. Its translation is CASSSVAGSSYNEQFF.

The V and J genes are TRBV7-9 and TRBJ2-2; D call uncertain. V was shortened by 7 bases and J by 1 base, with 13 bases between the two germline ends. Germline V CDR1 and CDR2: SEHNR, FQNEAQ (reference sequence). The CDR3 length is 15 residues. CDR3 protein: CASNSFAVNTGELFF. CDR3 coding DNA: TGTGCCAGCAACTCTTTTGCGGTGAACACCGGGGAGCTGTTTTTT.

This clonotype was seen repeatedly, ten times or more. The chain has TRBV6-2 or TRBV6-3 and TRBJ2-2; D is uncertain. The CDR3 length is 19 residues. CDR1 and CDR2 from the germline V gene are MNHEY and SVGEGT. V lost 0 bases and J lost 4, with 21 bases in between. The CDR3, as DNA: TGTGCCAGCAGTTACTCGATACAACTCTCTAGAGGTGGCACCGGGGAGCTGTTTTTT. Its translation: CASSYSIQLSRGGTGELFF.

The table lists this clonotype with a few counts. The chain joins TRBV7-6 to TRBJ2-3; D gene uncertain. The V and J ends lost 5 bases and 6 bases respectively, with 21 bases between them. This CDR3 has 16 residues. The V gene's germline CDR1 is SGHVS and CDR2 FNYEAQ. CDR3: CASSTTTGLTRDTQYF. Written as DNA, the CDR3 is TGTGCCAGCAGCACTACGACCGGCCTAACGCGGGATACGCAGTATTTT.